These 30 T cell receptor beta chains originate from one sample sequenced in a study of tissue T cells after allogeneic stem cell transplantation. Time point denoted: mouse harvest day 7 after allogeneic transplant. Mouse grafts combined 10^7 T-cell-depleted bone marrow cells with 10^6 splenic CD5+ T cells. Here immunoSEQ multiplex PCR was the method, and the copy in TCRdb shows in-frame clones only, minus some. The repertoire holds 9,000 to 13,000 clones, with around two fifths as singletons. Input material: skin. The receptors were gathered from a female BALB/c mouse given C57BL/6 T cells with graft-versus-host disease after an allogeneic hematopoietic cell transplant.

This clone came up a few times. Genes and germline are mouse. The sequenced fragment ends 1 residue before the CDR3 boundary, so the rest is inferred from the germline J gene. V is TRBV26 and J is TRBJ1-6; D unclear. TRBJ1-6 qualifies as an ORF whose function is uncertain. The CDR3 runs 13 residues. V was cut by 4 bases and J by 0 bases, with 1 base left in between. CDR1 is KGHPV, CDR2 FQNQEV, per germline (reference sequence). Incomplete CDR3 DNA: TGTGCCAGCAGTCGTTCCTATAATTCGCCCCTCTAC. Its protein product is CASSRSYNSPLY. The CDR3, in full, reads CASSRSYNSPLYF.

Points on this clone: These gene names are mouse names. The DNA ends 1 residue before the CDR3 does, and the rest of the CDR3 is filled in from the germline J gene. The rearrangement joins TRBV13-1 to TRBJ1-1, with a possible D match to TRBD1 (5 bases). The CDR3 runs to 12 residues. Trimming removed 3 bases from V and 2 bases from J, with 5 bases in between. Germline CDR1 NSHNY, CDR2 SYGAGN. The CDR3 spells CASSGDNTEVFF. The DNA read from the CDR3 is TGTGCCAGCAGTGGGGACAACACAGAAGTCTTC.

In this sample, this clone turned up a few times. Genes and germline come from the mouse. The read ends 1 residue shy of where the CDR3 ends; the end is completed using the germline J gene. J is TRBJ2-7 and V is TRBV26; possible D gene TRBD1, 5 bases. Germline V gene sequence: CDR1 KGHPV, CDR2 FQNQEV (reference sequence). The CDR3 is made up of 12 amino acids. The V gene lost 2 bases and the J gene lost 5 bases, with 7 bases spanning the gap. CDR3 loop: CASSLGRDEQYF. CDR3 DNA (partial): TGTGCCAGCAGTCTGGGCAGGGATGAACAGTAC.

By frequency in the sample, this clone is medium-sized (0.01 to 0.1%). Any gene name here is a mouse gene name. The CDR3 end lies 1 residue beyond the end of the read and is filled in from the germline J gene. The chain links TRBV2 to TRBJ1-5; D is ambiguous. The V end lost 0 bases, the J end lost 0 bases, and 9 bases lay between the germline ends. The CDR3 length is 16 residues. CDR1 and CDR2 (germline): LGHNA, YSYQKL. Here the CDR3 reads CASSQEPGYNNQAPLF. Partial CDR3 DNA: TGTGCCAGCAGCCAAGAGCCGGGTTATAACAACCAGGCTCCGCTT.

Remarks on this clone: Gene names denote mouse genes. Read data end 1 residue before the CDR3 end; the end is taken from the germline J gene. The chain couples TRBV26 to TRBJ2-1; D call uncertain. Trimming stripped 1 base from V and 1 base from J, with 2 bases between. The CDR3 is made up of 13 amino acids. Germline V gene sequence: CDR1 KGHPV, CDR2 FQNQEV (reference sequence). The CDR3 is CASSLYNYAEQFF. The covered CDR3 bases are TGTGCCAGCAGTCTGTACAACTATGCTGAGCAGTTC.

To note about this clone: Any gene name here is a mouse gene name. The sequence runs out 1 residue before the end of the CDR3; the remainder is reconstructed from the germline J gene. The chain has TRBV26 and TRBJ1-5; D is possibly TRBD1 (6 bases). Germline CDR1 is KGHPV and CDR2 is FQNQEV (reference sequence). CDR3 length: 13 amino acids. Trimming stripped 4 bases from V and 4 bases from J, with 8 bases between. Partial CDR3 DNA: TGTGCCAGCAGTCCGGGACAAAACCAGGCTCCGCTT. Translation: CASSPGQNQAPL. The entire CDR3 sequence reads CASSPGQNQAPLF.

This clone was seen a few times. Gene names denote mouse genes. The read terminates 1 residue ahead of where the CDR3 ends, so the germline J gene completes it. The V gene is TRBV26, the J gene TRBJ1-1; D is unclear. Per the germline V gene, CDR1 is KGHPV and CDR2 is FQNQEV (reference sequence). The V end was cut by 2 bases, the J end by 0 bases, with 7 bases between. The CDR3 runs to 14 residues. The DNA read from the CDR3 is TGTGCCAGCAGTCTGCAGTCTGCAAACACAGAAGTCTTC. This codes for CASSLQSANTEVF. The complete CDR3 protein is CASSLQSANTEVFF.

With respect to this clone: The gene symbols are mouse symbols. The read ends 1 residue before the CDR3 terminus; that terminus is restored from the germline J gene. This rearrangement joins TRBV3 to TRBJ1-1; weak D call: TRBD1 (6 bases). V gave up 4 bases and J gave up 0 bases, with 9 bases separating them. This CDR3 comprises 14 residues. The germline gives CDR1 SNHLY, CDR2 FYNGKV (reference sequence). CDR3 protein: CASSSGHANTEVFF. The CDR3 DNA, read in part, is TGTGCCAGCAGCTCGGGACATGCAAACACAGAAGTCTTC.

This clone was seen only a few times. The genes and germline here are from mouse. Read coverage stops 1 residue before the CDR3 terminus; the germline J gene supplies the remainder. The chain carries TRBV26 and TRBJ2-4, with TRBD1 matching over 10 bases. V lost 6 bases and J lost 3; bases outside the gene matches: 3. CDR3 length: 14 residues. The V gene's germline CDR1 is KGHPV and CDR2 FQNQEV (reference sequence). The CDR3 bases that were read are TGTGCCAGCAGGGGACAGGGGATCCAAAACACCTTGTAC. This codes for CASRGQGIQNTLY. The CDR3, in full, reads CASRGQGIQNTLYF.

As concerns this clone: Germline and genes: mouse. The sequence runs out 1 residue before the end of the CDR3; the remainder is reconstructed from the germline J gene. This chain uses TRBV24 with TRBJ1-4, with 9 bases aligning to TRBD1. This CDR3 is built from 15 residues. J was trimmed by 7 bases and V by 5 bases; bases with no gene match: 8. Germline values: CDR1 KGHTA, CDR2 FRNEEI. CDR3 amino acids: CASSFRDREVERLFF. The sequenced CDR3 bases are TGTGCCAGCAGTTTCCGGGACAGGGAGGTCGAAAGATTATTT.

This clone was picked up a small number of times. Genes and germline come from the mouse. The sequence runs out 1 residue before the end of the CDR3; the remainder is reconstructed from the germline J gene. The rearrangement links TRBV13-3 to TRBJ2-5; 10 bases line up with TRBD2. The CDR3 has 14 amino acids. V lost 5 bases, J lost 4 bases, and 4 bases stayed unmatched. The germline gives CDR1 NNHDY, CDR2 SYVADS. CDR3 DNA (partial): TGTGCCAGCAGAGGACTGGGGGCGAAAGACACCCAGTAC. This encodes CASRGLGAKDTQY. The CDR3 reads in full as CASRGLGAKDTQYF.

In this sample, this clone turned up a few times. Gene names refer to mouse genes. From the germline J gene comes the end of the CDR3, since the read stops 1 residue before it. The J gene is TRBJ1-2, the V gene TRBV19; TRBD1 aligns across 7 bases. The V segment lost 4 bases and the J segment 5 bases; nucleotides outside the gene matches: 8. CDR1 and CDR2 from the germline V gene are FNHDT and SITEND (reference sequence). The CDR3 has 14 residues. Partial CDR3 DNA: TGTGCCAGCAGTTCCCAGGGGGGTCGGTCCGACTACACC. This codes for CASSSQGGRSDYT. The whole CDR3 protein reads CASSSQGGRSDYTF.

Only a few counts were recorded for this clone. The listed genes are named as in mouse. The sample carries other DNA sequences with the same CDR3. The CDR3 bases that were read are TGCTCCAGCAGTCGCACAGGGAACTCCGACTACACC. Residues: CSSSRTGNSDYT. In full, the CDR3 is CSSSRTGNSDYTF. This chain links TRBV23 with TRBJ1-2; the listed D gene, TRBD1, was not tested against the DNA. The sequence runs out 1 residue before the end of the CDR3; the remainder is reconstructed from the germline J gene. Germline V lookup: CDR1 KGHTA, CDR2 FQNQQP. The CDR3 has 13 residues. Variable domain in full (rest from reference TRBV23 and TRBJ1-2): DAAVTQKPRYLIKMKGQEAEMKCIPEKGHTAVFWYQQKQSKELKFLIYFQNQQPLDQIDMVKERFSAVCPSSSLCSLGIRTCEAEDSALYLCSSSRTGNSDYTFGSGTRLLVI.

In its sample, this clone was seen a few times. The gene symbols are mouse symbols. The CDR3 end lies 1 residue beyond the end of the read and is filled in from the germline J gene. V usage is TRBV13-1 and J usage is TRBJ1-1, with D unclear. V shed 2 bases and J shed 0 bases, with 5 bases lying between them. This CDR3 has 13 residues. Germline lookup yields CDR1 NSHNY and CDR2 SYGAGN. Here the CDR3 reads CASSEQPNTEVFF. CDR3 DNA, as far as it was read: TGTGCCAGCAGTGAACAGCCAAACACAGAAGTCTTC.

This clone was counted only a few times. Gene names refer to mouse genes. The observed sequence ends 1 residue before the CDR3 terminus, with the missing tail filled in from the germline J gene. This chain links TRBV5 with TRBJ1-3; no reliable D call. The CDR3 runs 14 residues. Trimming left V 3 bases short and J 0 bases short, with 6 bases between. The V gene's germline CDR1 is LGHNA and CDR2 YNLKQL (reference sequence). The CDR3 spells CASSHQNSGNTLYF. Partial CDR3 DNA: TGTGCCAGCAGCCACCAAAATTCTGGAAATACGCTCTAT.

Details on this clone: Gene names follow the mouse nomenclature. The CDR3 is cut off 1 residue early in the read; its end comes from the germline J gene. The chain uses TRBV26 and TRBJ2-7; possibly TRBD1 or TRBD2 for D (5 bases each). In germline, CDR1 is KGHPV, CDR2 FQNQEV (reference sequence). The CDR3 runs 13 residues. Deletions cut 4 bases from V and 4 bases from J, with 11 bases between. The chain's CDR3 is CASSQGTGYEQYF. The CDR3 DNA, read in part, is TGTGCCAGCAGTCAAGGGACGGGTTATGAACAGTAC.

This clone was detected once. The gene symbols are mouse symbols. The CDR3 end falls 1 residue outside the read, so it is completed with the germline J gene. The chain employs TRBV3 and TRBJ1-1; no clear D gene. The CDR3 is 14 residues long. Germline V gene data show CDR1 as SNHLY and CDR2 as FYNGKV (reference sequence). The germline V and J ends were trimmed by 2 bases and 0 bases, with 7 bases remaining between them. CDR3 bases read: TGTGCCAGCAGCTTAACACAAACAAACACAGAAGTCTTC. Its protein is CASSLTQTNTEVF. From start to end, the CDR3 is CASSLTQTNTEVFF.

On this clone itself: Each gene name is a mouse one. The read finishes 1 residue shy of the CDR3 end, and the germline J gene is used to complete it. This chain joins TRBV26 and TRBJ2-4; 11 bases match TRBD1. V gave up 6 bases and J gave up 5 bases; unmatched junction bases: 1. This CDR3 has 13 residues. Germline CDR1 reads KGHPV; CDR2 reads FQNQEV (reference sequence). CDR3 sequence: CASRDRGRNTLYF. CDR3 DNA (partial): TGTGCCAGCAGGGACAGGGGGCGAAACACCTTGTAC.

A few counts support this clone. Mouse names are used for the genes. The sequence runs out 1 residue before the end of the CDR3; the remainder is reconstructed from the germline J gene. The V and J genes are TRBV23 and TRBJ2-5; TRBD2 reflects the table's D call only, with no check against the DNA. This CDR3 contains 14 residues. The V gene's germline CDR1 is KGHTA and CDR2 FQNQQP. Incomplete CDR3 DNA: TGCTCCAGCAGTCAATCGACTGTGCAAGACACCCAGTAC. Its translation: CSSSQSTVQDTQY. The full-length CDR3 reads as CSSSQSTVQDTQYF.

With respect to this clone: Gene names and germline match the mouse. The read is 1 residue too short to cover the CDR3 end, so that end is filled in from the germline J gene. V gene TRBV3 combines with J gene TRBJ2-7; 10 nucleotides agree with TRBD2. Unmatched junction bases numbered 4, after V lost 1 base and J lost 4 bases. Looked up from germline, CDR1 is SNHLY and CDR2 is FYNGKV (reference sequence). The CDR3 covers 15 residues. The CDR3 here is CASSLERTGGYEQYF. The DNA read from the CDR3 is TGTGCCAGCAGCTTAGAACGGACTGGGGGATATGAACAGTAC.

This clone has just a few counts. The listed genes are named as in mouse. The CDR3 end lies 1 residue beyond the end of the read and is filled in from the germline J gene. The genes are TRBV26 and TRBJ1-5; D gene uncertain. The germline V gene has CDR1 KGHPV and CDR2 FQNQEV (reference sequence). Trimming took 4 bases from V and 0 from J, leaving 4 bases between them. The CDR3 has 13 residues. Incomplete CDR3 DNA: TGTGCCAGCAGTCCGGCTAACAACCAGGCTCCGCTT. The encoded protein is CASSPANNQAPL. The entire CDR3 protein is CASSPANNQAPLF. Complete variable domain (other parts from reference TRBV26 and TRBJ1-5): NSKVIQTPRYLVKGQGQKAKMRCIPEKGHPVVFWYQQNKNNEFKFLINFQNQEVLQQIDMTEKRFSAECPSNSPCSLEIQSSEAGDSALYLCASSPANNQAPLFGEGTRLSVL.

This clone was observed a few times. The germline and genes are mouse ones. Read sequence stops 1 residue before the CDR3 end, and the germline J gene provides the missing end. The genes are TRBV1 and TRBJ2-1, with TRBD1 matching over 12 bases. The V and J ends lost 3 bases and 10 bases, in that order; junction bases with no gene match: 4. CDR3 length: 14 amino acids. The germline gives CDR1 NSQYPW, CDR2 LRSPGD (reference sequence). CDR3 amino acids: CTCSARDRGPEQFF. CDR3 bases read: TGCACCTGCAGTGCCCGGGACAGGGGGCCGGAGCAGTTC. Supplemented by reference TRBV1 and TRBJ2-1, the full variable domain reads VTLLEQNPRWRLVPRGQAVNLRCILKNSQYPWMSWYQQDLQKQLQWLFTLRSPGDKEVKSLPGADYLATRVTDTELRLQVANMSQGRTLYCTCSARDRGPEQFFGPGTRLTVL.

This clone was counted between two and nine times. Gene names are the mouse ones. The read is 1 residue too short to cover the CDR3 end, so that end is filled in from the germline J gene. V is TRBV23 and J is TRBJ1-1; the DNA was not compared with TRBD1, the D call given in the table. The CDR3 runs 13 residues. Germline V CDR1 and CDR2: KGHTA, FQNQQP. The CDR3: CSSSGTKNTEVFF. CDR3 bases read: TGCTCCAGCAGTGGGACAAAAAACACAGAAGTCTTC.

This clone has just a few counts. Gene names and germline refer to mouse. The observed sequence ends 1 residue before the CDR3 terminus, with the missing tail filled in from the germline J gene. The chain combines TRBV1 with TRBJ1-1; the D gene is possibly TRBD1 (6 bases). Trimming removed 6 bases from V and 0 bases from J, with 8 bases in between. Germline V CDR1 and CDR2: NSQYPW, LRSPGD (reference sequence). The CDR3 is 13 amino acids. CDR3 region: CTCRRTANTEVFF. Partial CDR3 DNA: TGCACCTGCAGGAGGACAGCAAACACAGAAGTCTTC.

This clone has only a few counts. The gene names given are mouse names. CDR3 loop: CSSSQPDNYAEQFF. CDR3 bases read: TGCTCCAGCAGTCAACCGGATAACTATGCTGAGCAGTTC. The chain uses TRBV23 and TRBJ2-1. The read halts 1 residue ahead of the CDR3 end, with the missing end drawn from the germline J gene. CDR1 is KGHTA and CDR2 is FQNQQP in the germline V gene. The CDR3 runs 14 residues.

To note about this clone: Gene and germline names: mouse. Read sequence stops 1 residue before the CDR3 end, and the germline J gene provides the missing end. The rearrangement uses TRBV26 and TRBJ1-4, with no clear D. V lost 4 bases and J lost 4, with 4 bases in between. The CDR3 extends over 12 amino acids. Germline V gives CDR1 KGHPV, CDR2 FQNQEV (reference sequence). CDR3 sequence reads: CASSQGNERLFF. The sequenced CDR3 bases are TGTGCCAGCAGTCAGGGCAACGAAAGATTATTT.

This clone qualifies as medium-sized. Gene names denote mouse genes. The read finishes 1 residue shy of the CDR3 end, and the germline J gene is used to complete it. This chain links TRBV26 with TRBJ2-1, with no clear D. The CDR3 has 13 amino acids. V lost 4 bases and J lost 1, with 5 bases in between. CDR1 KGHPV and CDR2 FQNQEV come from the germline V gene (reference sequence). The DNA read from the CDR3 is TGTGCCAGCAGTCGGCAGAACTATGCTGAGCAGTTC. This translates into CASSRQNYAEQF. The full-length CDR3 reads as CASSRQNYAEQFF.

About this clone itself: The gene names here belong to mouse. The sequenced fragment ends 1 residue before the CDR3 boundary, so the rest is inferred from the germline J gene. V and J are TRBV14 and TRBJ2-7; 9 bases fit TRBD2. The CDR3 length is 13 residues. Germline V lookup: CDR1 SGHDT, CDR2 FRDEAV. V lost 5 bases and J lost 4; bases outside the gene matches: 4. The CDR3 protein is CASRSGGGYEQYF. CDR3 DNA (partial): TGTGCCAGCAGATCTGGGGGGGGGTATGAACAGTAC.

This clone occurred a few times. The gene names given are mouse names. The CDR3 extends 1 residue past the end of the read, so its final part is completed from the germline J gene. J is TRBJ1-1 and V is TRBV19, with unresolved D. Trimming removed 1 base at V and 6 bases at J, with 10 bases between. Germline CDR1 is FNHDT and CDR2 is SITEND (reference sequence). There are 13 residues in the CDR3. CDR3 bases read: TGTGCCAGCAGTATACCCCCCAGCTCAGAAGTCTTC. It translates to CASSIPPSSEVF. From start to end, the CDR3 is CASSIPPSSEVFF.

Concerning this clone itself: The listed genes are named as in mouse. CDR3 in amino acids: CAWSLAGGAEQFF. The sequenced part of the CDR3 DNA is TGTGCCTGGAGTCTGGCTGGGGGGGCTGAGCAGTTC. The gene calls are TRBV31 and TRBJ2-1, with 8 bases matching TRBD2. The CDR3 end is not reached by the read, which stops 1 residue before it; the germline J gene fills it in. The V gene's germline CDR1 is GKSSPN and CDR2 SITVG. The CDR3 totals 13 residues. The trim removed 0 bases at V and 7 bases at J, leaving 2 bases unmatched. The whole variable domain, filled in from reference TRBV31 and TRBJ2-1, reads AQTIHQWPVAEIKAVGSPLSLGCTIKGKSSPNLYWYWQATGGTLQQLFYSITVGQVESVVQLNLSASRPKDDQFILSTEKLLLSHSGFYLCAWSLAGGAEQFFGPGTRLTVL.